The clone carrying this T cell receptor (beta chain) was seen more than once but under ten times. As yet, its antigen is unknown. These data belong to a study of post-analysis software for immune sequencing data. Overall study: Relapsing-remitting, secondary progressive and progressive-relapsing forms of multiple sclerosis all featured among disease courses.

Study-wide points: Co-batched samples clustered tightly together by F measure. Multiple sclerosis was associated with a significant reduction in normalized Chao1 diversity relative to controls.

Built from TCR beta cDNA, the libraries had unique molecular identifiers in them. Some 500,000 cDNA molecules were recovered from an input of about 0.9 to 11 million T cells. TCRdb itself ran the PCR reads through MiXCR, one entry per CDR3 protein. The sample shows about 820,000 distinct CDR3 sequences, about 53% of them seen only once. This sequence originates from a girl between 5 and 17 years old with multiple sclerosis. Sequencing was performed on blood.

The CDR3 DNA sequence: TGTGCCAGCCAGGCCGGGACTCTCGAGCAGTACTTC. This encodes CASQAGTLEQYF. V usage is TRBV7-3 and J usage is TRBJ2-7, with a tentative D call TRBD2 (6 bases). V shed 8 bases and J shed 6 bases, with 14 bases lying between them. Germline CDR1 reads SGHTA; CDR2 reads FQGTGA. The CDR3 is 12 residues long.